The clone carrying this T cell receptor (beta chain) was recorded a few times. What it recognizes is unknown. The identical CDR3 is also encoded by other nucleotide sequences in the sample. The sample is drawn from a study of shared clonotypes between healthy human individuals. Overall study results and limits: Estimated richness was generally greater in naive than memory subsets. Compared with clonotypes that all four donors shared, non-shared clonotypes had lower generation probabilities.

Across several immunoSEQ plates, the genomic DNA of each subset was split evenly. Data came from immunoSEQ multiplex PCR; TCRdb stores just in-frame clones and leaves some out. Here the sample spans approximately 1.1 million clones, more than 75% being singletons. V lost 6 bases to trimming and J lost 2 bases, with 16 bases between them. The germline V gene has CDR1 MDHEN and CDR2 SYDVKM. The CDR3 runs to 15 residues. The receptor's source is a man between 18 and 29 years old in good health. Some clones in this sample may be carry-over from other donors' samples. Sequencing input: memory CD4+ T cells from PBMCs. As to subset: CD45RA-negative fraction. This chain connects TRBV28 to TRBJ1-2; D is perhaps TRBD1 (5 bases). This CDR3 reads CASSPPGRGNYGYTF. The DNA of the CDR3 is TGTGCCAGCAGCCCTCCAGGCCGGGGGAACTATGGCTACACCTTC.